A selection of T cell receptor beta chains follows, all from one sample in a study of T cell responses to AZD1222 COVID-19 vaccine. Some clones are missing from TCRdb's copy, which holds only in-frame ones; the method was immunoSEQ multiplex PCR. The sample contains 65,000 to 100,000 clones, approximately 89% of which appear only once. The sequencing used peripheral blood, collected 28 days after the second AZD1222 dose. The source of these receptors is an adult who received the AZD1222 COVID-19 vaccine. Each CDR3 is given with its conserved first and last residue. The D gene is left open where the match is weak. Clone sizes are given selectively: once, few, many, or a class where the clone is expanded.

clone_size,v_call,d_call,j_call,cdr3_aa,cdr3_nt
NA,TRBV12-5,NA,TRBJ2-1,CASALSSYNEQFF,TGTGCTAGTGCCCTTAGCTCCTACAATGAGCAGTTCTTC
once,TRBV28,TRBD1,TRBJ2-3,CASSLGQGGPDTQYF,TGTGCCAGCAGTTTGGGACAGGGAGGCCCAGATACGCAGTATTTT
NA,TRBV11-1,NA,TRBJ2-2,CASSLTQANTGELFF,TGTGCCAGCAGCTTAACGCAGGCGAACACCGGGGAGCTGTTTTTT
NA,TRBV9,TRBD1,TRBJ2-3,CASSVEGRTGGTDTQYF,TGTGCCAGCAGCGTAGAAGGGAGGACAGGGGGCACAGATACGCAGTATTTT
NA,TRBV5-8,NA,TRBJ1-5,CASSLVGGTRVLGPQHF,TGTGCCAGCAGCTTGGTGGGCGGGACGAGGGTTTTGGGGCCCCAGCATTTT
NA,TRBV5-1,NA,TRBJ2-7,CASSLRQEAYYEQYF,TGCGCCAGCAGCTTAAGGCAGGAGGCCTATTACGAGCAGTACTTC
few,TRBV6-4,NA,TRBJ2-3,CASSGRDTDTQYF,TGTGCCAGCAGTGGAAGGGACACAGATACGCAGTATTTT
NA,TRBV7-2,TRBD2,TRBJ2-1,CASSSRTSGSRPEQFF,TGTGCCAGCAGCTCCCGGACTAGCGGGAGTAGACCCGAGCAGTTCTTC
NA,TRBV30,NA,TRBJ1-3,CAWTQGIGGNTIYF,TGTGCCTGGACCCAGGGAATCGGTGGAAACACCATATATTTT
NA,TRBV11-1,NA,TRBJ2-5,CASSLVAGLETQYF,TGTGCCAGCAGCTTAGTGGCAGGGTTGGAGACCCAGTACTTC
NA,TRBV6-5,TRBD1,TRBJ2-7,CASSRGQGGNYEQYF,TGTGCCAGCAGTAGAGGACAGGGCGGTAACTACGAGCAGTACTTC
NA,TRBV21-1,NA,TRBJ2-7,CANLLTGDLGEQYF,TGTGCCAACTTACTGACAGGGGACTTAGGCGAGCAGTACTTC
NA,TRBV18,NA,TRBJ2-7,CASQNSQSSYEQYF,TGTGCCAGCCAGAATTCGCAGTCCTCCTACGAGCAGTACTTC
NA,TRBV2,TRBD1,TRBJ2-1,CASKPRDRTYNEQFF,TGTGCCAGCAAGCCCCGGGACAGGACCTACAATGAGCAGTTCTTC
few,TRBV5-3,TRBD2,TRBJ2-4,CAGRGLADLAACIQYF,TGTGCCGGTAGAGGACTAGCCGACCTGGCGGCCTGCATTCAGTACTTC
NA,TRBV6-5,NA,TRBJ2-1,CASQRGAHNEQFF,TGTGCCAGCCAAAGGGGTGCCCACAATGAGCAGTTCTTC
NA,TRBV7-8,NA,TRBJ1-5,CASSLGDFSNQPQHF,TGTGCCAGCAGCTTAGGGGACTTTAGCAATCAGCCCCAGCATTTT
NA,TRBV30,NA,TRBJ2-6,CAWTQTRTVVLTF,TGTGCCTGGACCCAAACCAGGACAGTCGTCCTGACTTTC
once,TRBV6-5,NA,TRBJ1-2,CASSYSRQDYGYTF,TGTGCCAGCAGTTACTCTCGGCAGGACTATGGCTACACCTTC
NA,TRBV3-1/TRBV3-2,NA,TRBJ1-3,CASSPSPPGRGNTIYF,TGTGCCAGCAGCCCCTCCCCCCCAGGGAGAGGAAACACCATATATTTT
NA,TRBV5-1,TRBD1,TRBJ2-7,CASSSGQGPYEQYF,TGCGCCAGCAGCTCGGGACAGGGTCCCTACGAGCAGTACTTC
NA,TRBV28,NA,TRBJ1-5,CASSLRGRAWQPQHF,TGTGCCAGCAGTTTAAGGGGCAGGGCCTGGCAGCCCCAGCATTTT
NA,TRBV6-5,TRBD2,TRBJ2-7,CASRLASGNTYEQYF,TGTGCCAGCAGGTTGGCTAGCGGCAACACCTACGAGCAGTACTTC
NA,TRBV24-1,TRBD1,TRBJ2-7,CATSNEKDRGIYEQYF,TGTGCCACCAGTAATGAAAAGGACAGGGGAATTTACGAGCAGTACTTC
NA,TRBV3-1/TRBV3-2,NA,TRBJ1-1,CASSQGPNTEAFF,TGTGCCAGCAGCCAGGGGCCGAACACTGAAGCTTTCTTT
NA,TRBV18,NA,TRBJ1-1,CASSPHKGTEAFF,TGTGCCAGCTCACCCCACAAGGGCACTGAAGCTTTCTTT
NA,TRBV3-1/TRBV3-2,TRBD2,TRBJ2-2,CASSQPGLAGGSGELFF,TGTGCCAGCAGCCAACCCGGACTAGCGGGAGGAAGCGGGGAGCTGTTTTTT
NA,TRBV5-4,TRBD2,TRBJ2-3,CASGLAGGDTQYF,TGTGCCAGTGGACTAGCGGGAGGGGATACGCAGTATTTT
NA,TRBV5-1,NA,TRBJ2-3,CASSLVQGNTDTQYF,TGCGCCAGCAGCTTGGTTCAGGGAAACACAGATACGCAGTATTTT
NA,TRBV18,NA,TRBJ1-6,CASSPIEGYSPLHF,TGTGCCAGCTCACCGATAGAAGGGTATTCACCCCTCCACTTT
few,TRBV7-9,NA,TRBJ2-3,CASSPWGLLSTDTQYF,TGTGCCAGCAGCCCCTGGGGACTTCTAAGTACAGATACGCAGTATTTT
NA,TRBV27,NA,TRBJ1-2,CASRLNPDRTYGYTF,TGTGCCAGCAGACTTAACCCTGACAGGACTTATGGCTACACCTTC
NA,TRBV6-5,TRBD1,TRBJ1-1,CASGGGWTEAFF,TGTGCCAGCGGAGGGGGCTGGACTGAAGCTTTCTTT
NA,TRBV7-8,NA,TRBJ2-1,CASRMSGKPFTSDEQFF,TGTGCCAGCCGGATGTCGGGAAAGCCTTTTACCTCCGATGAGCAGTTCTTC
NA,TRBV7-2,NA,TRBJ1-1,CASSLDRGNTEAFF,TGTGCCAGCAGCTTAGATAGGGGTAACACTGAAGCTTTCTTT
once,TRBV28,NA,TRBJ1-2,CASSLRGKYGYTF,TGTGCCAGCAGTTTGAGGGGGAAGTATGGCTACACCTTC
NA,TRBV10-3,TRBD1,TRBJ2-7,CAISPDRALDEQYF,TGTGCCATCAGTCCTGACAGGGCCTTGGACGAGCAGTACTTC
NA,TRBV5-5,NA,TRBJ1-2,CASSLIRQAYGYTF,TGTGCCAGCAGCTTAATCCGGCAGGCCTATGGCTACACCTTC
NA,TRBV6-5,TRBD1,TRBJ2-1,CASRGTGTGYSEQFF,TGTGCCAGCAGGGGGACCGGGACAGGGTACAGTGAGCAGTTCTTC
NA,TRBV5-1,NA,TRBJ2-1,CASSSNNRAEQFF,TGCGCCAGCAGCTCGAATAACAGGGCCGAGCAGTTCTTC
NA,TRBV10-3,NA,TRBJ2-7,CAISTGPLRDEQYF,TGTGCCATCAGCACGGGACCCCTGAGGGACGAGCAGTACTTC
NA,TRBV7-9,TRBD1,TRBJ2-2,CASSIPTGFRTGELFF,TGTGCCAGCAGCATACCGACAGGGTTCAGAACCGGGGAGCTGTTTTTT
NA,TRBV9,TRBD1,TRBJ1-5,CASSATGTNQPQHF,TGTGCCAGCAGCGCGACAGGGACCAATCAGCCCCAGCATTTT
NA,TRBV6-5,TRBD1,TRBJ2-7,CASSPPGQPGREQYF,TGTGCCAGCAGTCCCCCGGGACAGCCGGGCCGGGAGCAGTACTTC
NA,TRBV7-6,TRBD2,TRBJ2-7,CASSLGGTSGGYEQYF,TGTGCCAGCAGCTTAGGGGGGACTAGCGGGGGCTACGAGCAGTACTTC
NA,TRBV6-5,TRBD2,TRBJ2-7,CASRPGLADYEQYF,TGTGCCAGCAGACCGGGACTAGCAGATTACGAGCAGTACTTC
NA,TRBV2,TRBD2,TRBJ2-1,CASRESGSSYNEQFF,TGTGCCAGCAGGGAAAGCGGGAGCTCCTACAATGAGCAGTTCTTC
NA,TRBV6-1,TRBD2,TRBJ2-2,CASSERAAGGANTGELFF,TGTGCCAGCAGTGAAAGGGCAGCGGGAGGCGCGAACACCGGGGAGCTGTTTTTT
NA,TRBV2,NA,TRBJ1-1,CASSRTELNTEAFF,TGTGCCAGCAGCCGGACAGAACTGAACACTGAAGCTTTCTTT
few,TRBV5-1,NA,TRBJ1-1,CASSWGVNTEAFF,TGCGCCAGCAGCTGGGGGGTGAACACTGAAGCTTTCTTT
NA,TRBV28,TRBD1,TRBJ2-1,CASNRDRVILEQFF,TGTGCCAGTAACCGGGACAGGGTCATTCTTGAGCAGTTCTTC
NA,TRBV10-2,NA,TRBJ2-3,CASSESADTQYF,TGCGCCAGCAGTGAGTCCGCAGATACGCAGTATTTT
NA,TRBV4-1,NA,TRBJ1-1,CASSQEARLEGEAFF,TGCGCCAGCAGCCAAGAGGCGCGGCTAGAGGGTGAAGCTTTCTTT
NA,TRBV11-1,TRBD1,TRBJ2-7,CASSLLRGSSYEQYF,TGTGCCAGCAGCTTACTCAGGGGGAGCTCCTACGAGCAGTACTTC
NA,TRBV5-1,NA,TRBJ2-1,CASSLAPGAYNEQFF,TGCGCCAGCAGCTTGGCCCCAGGGGCCTACAATGAGCAGTTCTTC